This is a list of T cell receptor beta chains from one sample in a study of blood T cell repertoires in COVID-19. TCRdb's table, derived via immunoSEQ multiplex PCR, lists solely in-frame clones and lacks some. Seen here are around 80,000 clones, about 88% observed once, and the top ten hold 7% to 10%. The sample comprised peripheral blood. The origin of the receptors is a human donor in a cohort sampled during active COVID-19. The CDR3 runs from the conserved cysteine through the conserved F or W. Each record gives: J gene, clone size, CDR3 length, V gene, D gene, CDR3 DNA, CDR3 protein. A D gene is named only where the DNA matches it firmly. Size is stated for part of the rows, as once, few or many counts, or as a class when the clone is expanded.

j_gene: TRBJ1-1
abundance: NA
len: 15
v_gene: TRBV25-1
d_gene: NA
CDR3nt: TGTGCCAGTGCTCTCTCGGGGGGTATTGGCACTGAAGCTTTCTTT
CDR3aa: CASALSGGIGTEAFF

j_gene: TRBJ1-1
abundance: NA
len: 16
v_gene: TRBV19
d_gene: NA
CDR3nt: TGTGCCAGTAGTATTGCCTTCGTGGGACAGAACACTGAAGCTTTCTTT
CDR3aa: CASSIAFVGQNTEAFF

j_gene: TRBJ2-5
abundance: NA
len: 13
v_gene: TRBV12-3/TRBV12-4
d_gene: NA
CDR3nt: TGTGCCAGCAGTTTTGCGGGGAAAGAGACCCAGTACTTC
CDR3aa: CASSFAGKETQYF

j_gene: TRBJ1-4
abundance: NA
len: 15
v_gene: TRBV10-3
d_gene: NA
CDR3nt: TGTGCCATCAGTGATTCGGGGGGCCAGAATGAAAAACTGTTTTTT
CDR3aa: CAISDSGGQNEKLFF

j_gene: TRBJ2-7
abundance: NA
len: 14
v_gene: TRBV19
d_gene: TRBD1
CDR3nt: TGTGCCAGTAGTATGAACAGGGGGCGGTACGAGCAGTACTTC
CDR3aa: CASSMNRGRYEQYF

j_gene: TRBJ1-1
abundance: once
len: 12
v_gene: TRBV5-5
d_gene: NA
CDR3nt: TGTGCCAGCAGCTACAGGGTCACTGAAGCTTTCTTT
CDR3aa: CASSYRVTEAFF

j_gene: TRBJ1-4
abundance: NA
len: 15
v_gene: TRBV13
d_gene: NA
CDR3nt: TGTGCCAGCAGCTTAGGGAGAAACCATAATGAAAAACTGTTTTTT
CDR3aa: CASSLGRNHNEKLFF

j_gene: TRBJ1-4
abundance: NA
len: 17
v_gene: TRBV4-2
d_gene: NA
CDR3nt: TGTGCCAGCAGCCAAGTTAAAGATACAACAACTAATGAAAAACTGTTTTTT
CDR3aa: CASSQVKDTTTNEKLFF

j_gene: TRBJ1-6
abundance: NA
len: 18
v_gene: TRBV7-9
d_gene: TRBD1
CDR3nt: TGTGCCAGCAGCTCCGATCGCGGTCGGACAGGGGGTCGTTCGACCCTCCACTTT
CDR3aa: CASSSDRGRTGGRSTLHF

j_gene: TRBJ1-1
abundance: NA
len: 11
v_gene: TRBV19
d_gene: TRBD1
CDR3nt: TGTGCCAGTAGTGCGGACAGGGAAGCTTTCTTT
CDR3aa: CASSADREAFF

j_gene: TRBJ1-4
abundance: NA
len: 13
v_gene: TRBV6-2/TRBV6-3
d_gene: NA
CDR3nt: TGTGCCAGCAGTTATCCAAGGGGTGAAAAACTGTTTTTT
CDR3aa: CASSYPRGEKLFF

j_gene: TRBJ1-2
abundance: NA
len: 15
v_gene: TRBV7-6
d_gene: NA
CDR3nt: TGTGCCAGCAGCTTACCGTCCGGGGGTGATAGTGGCTACACCTTC
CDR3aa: CASSLPSGGDSGYTF

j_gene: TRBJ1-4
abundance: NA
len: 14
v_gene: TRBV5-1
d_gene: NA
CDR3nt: TGCGCCAGCAGCTTGTATCAGGCTAATGAAAAACTGTTTTTT
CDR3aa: CASSLYQANEKLFF

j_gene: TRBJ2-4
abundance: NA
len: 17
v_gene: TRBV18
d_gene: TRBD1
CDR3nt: TGTGCCAGCTCACCACAGGGGGCCCGGGCAGCCAAAAACATTCAGTACTTC
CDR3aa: CASSPQGARAAKNIQYF

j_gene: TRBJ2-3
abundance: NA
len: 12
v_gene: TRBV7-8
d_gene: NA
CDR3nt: TGTGCCAGCAGCCGGTACTCAGATACGCAGTATTTT
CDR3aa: CASSRYSDTQYF

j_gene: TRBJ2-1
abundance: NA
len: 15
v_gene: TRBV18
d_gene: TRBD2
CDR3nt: TGTGCCAGCTCACCAGGGCTAGCGGGACGCAATGAGCAGTTCTTC
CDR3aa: CASSPGLAGRNEQFF

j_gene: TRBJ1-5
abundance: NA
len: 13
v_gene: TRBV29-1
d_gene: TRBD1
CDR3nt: TGCAGCGTTACAGGGGACATTAATCAGCCCCAGCATTTT
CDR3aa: CSVTGDINQPQHF

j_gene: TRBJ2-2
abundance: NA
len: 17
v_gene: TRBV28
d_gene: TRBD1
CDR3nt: TGTGCCAGCAGTCCGGACATTACAGGGGCGTTCACCGGGGAGCTGTTTTTT
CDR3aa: CASSPDITGAFTGELFF

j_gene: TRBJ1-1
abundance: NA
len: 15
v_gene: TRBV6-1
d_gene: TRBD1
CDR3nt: TGTGCCAGCAGTGAGGACAGGGCTGTAGGCACTGAAGCTTTCTTT
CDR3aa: CASSEDRAVGTEAFF

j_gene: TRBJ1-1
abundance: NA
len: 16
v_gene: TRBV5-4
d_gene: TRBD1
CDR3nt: TGTGCCAGCAACGTAAAACCTGGGACAGCAGACACTGAAGCTTTCTTT
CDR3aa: CASNVKPGTADTEAFF

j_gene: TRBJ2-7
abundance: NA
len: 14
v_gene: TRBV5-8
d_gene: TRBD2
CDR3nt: TGTGCCAGCAGGCCCGGGACTAGCGTCTACGAGCAGTACTTC
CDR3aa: CASRPGTSVYEQYF

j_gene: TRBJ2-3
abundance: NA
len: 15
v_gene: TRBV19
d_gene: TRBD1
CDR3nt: TGTGCCAGTAATTGGCCGGGACAGGGACAAGATACGCAGTATTTT
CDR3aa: CASNWPGQGQDTQYF